Sequencing of this T cell receptor (beta chain) was carried out in a study of blood T cell repertoires in COVID-19. This CDR3 spans 13 amino acids. From germline, CDR1 is SGHTA and CDR2 FQGNSA. Trimming took 5 bases from V and 6 from J, leaving 11 bases between them. In the original processing: The authors estimated nucleated cell counts from reference gene primer amplification. The table came from immunoSEQ multiplex PCR; TCRdb's copy has only in-frame clones and leaves some out. V and J calls plus clone size are reproduced from that table; the DNA served to infer D and trimming. The data show about 310,000 clones, approximately 86% seen once.

Sequences were obtained from PBMCs or T cells enriched from blood (not recorded which). This receptor was obtained from a young woman who had recovered from COVID-19. The chain couples TRBV7-2 to TRBJ1-5; D is possibly TRBD1 (6 bases). CDR3 in DNA: TGTGCCAGCAGCCAGACAGGTTTTCAGCCCCAGCATTTT. Its protein product is CASSQTGFQPQHF.